The clone carrying this T cell receptor (beta chain) was found a few times. Its specificity is not known. The record originates from a study of graft-versus-host responses after intestinal transplantation. Study-level information: The whole recipient group had anti-thymocyte globulin induction followed by tacrolimus and steroids for roughly three years.

The protocol was immunoSEQ multiplex PCR, while the TCRdb copy is restricted to in-frame clones and leaves out a portion. The data hold about 99,000 clones, with more than 85% observed a single time. Findings and caveats of the study: The recipient marrow held GvH clones, and some of them showed up first in ileum or blood. Individuals carrying graft-donor T cell macrochimerism showed high graft-versus-host to host-versus-graft clonal ratios in allografts.

The germline gives CDR1 KGHSY, CDR2 FQNENV. This CDR3 spans 13 amino acids. V was trimmed by 0 bases and J by 6 bases, leaving 8 bases between them. The sequenced sample was unstimulated CD4+ T cells sorted from spleen or lymph node cells, obtained before intestinal transplant. This clonotype was sampled from a human donor who received an intestinal transplant. This chain links TRBV16 with TRBJ1-1; no reliable D call. CDR3 sequence: CASSQSTVSEAFF. The CDR3 DNA reads TGTGCCAGCAGCCAATCCACAGTGTCTGAAGCTTTCTTT.